Sequencing of this TCR beta chain was carried out in a study of blood T cell repertoires in COVID-19. Germline V gene data show CDR1 as SGHTA and CDR2 as FQGNSA. CDR3 length: 12 residues. The V gene lost 3 bases and the J gene lost 8 bases, with 10 bases spanning the gap. Repertoires were generated with immunoSEQ multiplex PCR, while TCRdb's copy carries only in-frame clones and drops some. This table holds roughly 240,000 clones, 82% found once. The TCR sequence derives from a woman in her sixties or seventies with acute or convalescent COVID-19. V usage is TRBV7-2 and J usage is TRBJ1-2; D is unresolved. The sequencing sample was made of peripheral blood. CDR3 DNA: TGTGCCAGCAGCTTTGGGCGTAGGGGCTACACCTTC. Its protein product is CASSFGRRGYTF. The complete variable domain, with remaining parts taken from reference TRBV7-2 and TRBJ1-2, reads GAGVSQSPSNKVTEKGKDVELRCDPISGHTALYWYRQSLGQGLEFLIYFQGNSAPDKSGLPSDRFSAERTGGSVSTLTIQRTQQEDSAVYLCASSFGRRGYTFGSGTRLTVV.